A selection of T cell receptor beta chains follows, all from one sample in a study of PD-1 blockade in classical Hodgkin lymphoma. Libraries were prepared by immunoSEQ multiplex PCR; TCRdb keeps only in-frame clonotypes and omits some of them. This sample has approximately 61,000 clones, with 75% to 90% found just once. Sequencing used peripheral blood mononuclear cells (PBMCs), obtained at baseline. These receptors were collected from a human donor with classical Hodgkin lymphoma. The CDR3 runs from the conserved cysteine through the conserved F or W. D genes are given only for firm matches. Clone sizes are given selectively: once, few, many, or a class where the clone is expanded.

TRBV4-2	TRBJ1-1	.	.	TGTGCCAGCAGCCACCCTAAGGGAAGCTGGGTCTTT	CASSHPKGSWVF
TRBV19	TRBJ2-7	.	.	TGTGCCAGTAGTGGCGGCAGCTTCTACGAGCAGTACTTC	CASSGGSFYEQYF
TRBV18	TRBJ1-2	once	TRBD1	TGTGCCAGCTCACTAGAAGGGACAGGGGCCGACTATGGCTACACCTTC	CASSLEGTGADYGYTF
TRBV19	TRBJ1-5	few	TRBD1	TGTGCCAGTAGGCCCCGGGACAGGGGGGAAGTCGATCAGCCCCAGCATTTT	CASRPRDRGEVDQPQHF
TRBV2	TRBJ2-3	.	.	TGTGCCAGCAGTGAGGGGGCGGGTACAGATACGCAGTATTTT	CASSEGAGTDTQYF
TRBV6-1	TRBJ2-7	.	TRBD1	TGTGCCAGCAGAAACAGGGGGCCAGTTTACGAGCAGTACTTC	CASRNRGPVYEQYF
TRBV5-1	TRBJ2-1	.	.	TGCGCCAGATCCCGCACAGTATACAATGAGCAGTTCTTC	CARSRTVYNEQFF
TRBV11-2	TRBJ2-1	once	TRBD2	TGTGCCAGCAGCTCGAGCGGTGCGGGGGGAGGGAATGAGCAGTTCTTC	CASSSSGAGGGNEQFF
TRBV7-9	TRBJ1-1	.	.	TGTGCCAGCACCGGTGGTCTGAACACTGAAGCTTTCTTT	CASTGGLNTEAFF
TRBV10-1	TRBJ2-1	.	.	TGCGCCAGCAGTGAAGGTGTTGAGCAGTTCTTC	CASSEGVEQFF
TRBV7-9	TRBJ2-7	.	.	TGTGCCAGCAGCTTCGACAGCTCCTACGAGCAGTACTTT	CASSFDSSYEQYF
TRBV5-4	TRBJ2-7	.	.	TGTGCCAGCAGCTTGGACAGGGGACTTTACGAGCAGTACTTC	CASSLDRGLYEQYF
TRBV6-1	TRBJ2-3	.	.	TGTGCCAGCAGTACAGCTGTAGCGGACACAGATACGCAGTATTTT	CASSTAVADTDTQYF
TRBV5-8	TRBJ1-5	once	.	TGTGCCAGCAGCTTGGGCGATCAGCCCCAGCATTTT	CASSLGDQPQHF
TRBV11-2	TRBJ2-7	.	TRBD2	TGTGCCAGCACCTCTAAGTCCGGGACTAGATACGAGCAGTACTTC	CASTSKSGTRYEQYF
TRBV19	TRBJ1-1	.	TRBD1	TGTGCCAGTCATGGGACAGGGGACACTGAAGCTTTCTTT	CASHGTGDTEAFF